This TCR beta chain was captured by sequencing in a study of post-analysis software for immune sequencing data (dated by TCRdb to 2015 to 2017). Concerning the study at large: Recorded disease courses included relapsing-remitting, secondary progressive and progressive-relapsing multiple sclerosis, with some patients lacking subtype annotation. Patient repertoires were compared against around twelve previously published healthy control repertoires from donors aged about 6 to 28 years. A subset of samples was prepared in parallel using single-end sample barcoding, then pooled and co-amplified after Illumina adapter ligation.

To demonstrate the VDJtools post-analysis software, the study profiled TCR beta repertoires from the peripheral blood of around 13 young patients with multiple sclerosis. Multiple sclerosis patients were children and adolescents aged roughly 6 to 17 years. Library preparation employed PCR. For sequencing, an Illumina HiSeq 2500 was employed. Unique molecular identifiers were incorporated into TCR beta cDNA libraries to reduce PCR and sequencing biases. Approximately 500,000 cDNA molecules were obtained per 1 to 10 million input T cells, so each molecule approximated one T cell. The same protocol used for the earlier healthy control dataset was applied to prepare and sequence the patient libraries. Within a given batch, samples were prepared together, multiplexed and sequenced on the same HiSeq lane. The original pipeline was this. MIGEC handled the raw barcoded reads, throwing out single-read molecular identifier groups before consensus assembly and CDR3 extraction. Clonotype tables were post-analysed with VDJtools, normalizing diversity by down-sampling all datasets to the smallest sample size. Repertoire overlap clustering matched CDR3 amino acid but not nucleotide sequences to correct batch-related cross-sample contamination. TCRdb took the public reads, trimmed them with fastp at Q25, ran MiXCR for clone calling and kept in-frame beta chains. All rows with the same CDR3 protein become a single entry with the most common DNA and genes. These V and J calls rely on TCRdb rather than the paper's analysis. The table for this sample lists fewer than 600,000 distinct CDR3 sequences; roughly 45% of them were counted only once. The ten top clones hold 9% to 14% of the sample.

Concerning this clonotype: Its binding antigen is unknown. Base quality data are lacking; no much larger clone is found one base away.

Beyond this particular receptor, the publication reports: Roughly 5 TRBV segments, including TRBV5-6, TRBV5-1 and TRBV20-1, were significantly more frequent in patients than controls. Direct clustering with F measure revealed strong co-clustering of samples prepared in the same batch, which led to a batch-effect correction. The multiple sclerosis patient group was slightly younger than the control group. Significantly lower normalized Chao1 diversity was found in multiple sclerosis patients than in controls, suggesting substantial peripheral T-cell clonal expansion.

The cysteine opens and the phenylalanine closes a CDR3 of 15 amino acids. Only the CDR3 part of the read is kept: 45 bases, read in frame from the first base. V is shortened by 1 base, J by 4 bases, and the region joining them spans 11 bases. Via the germline V gene, CDR1 is SGHVS and CDR2 FQNEAQ. This TCR was recovered from a girl between 10 and 17 years old with multiple sclerosis. Sequenced sample: blood. The chain uses TRBV7-8 and TRBJ2-1, with the D call perhaps TRBD1 or TRBD2, as 5 bases match in each case. The CDR3 reads as follows: CASSLGVGEYNEQFF. The DNA sequence reads TGTGCCAGCAGCTTAGGGGTAGGGGAGTACAATGAGCAGTTCTTC.